The 25 T cell receptor beta chains reported below all come from one sample, sequenced in a study of CD8 T cells in Susac syndrome. Random hexamers were used to reverse transcribe about 0.45 to 1 ug of RNA. One entry per CDR3 protein results from TCRdb running MiXCR on the immunoSEQ multiplex PCR reads. Of around 130,000 distinct CDR3 sequences in the sample, roughly 95% were seen once. Sample: CD4+ T cells from PBMCs. The receptors stem from a human donor with multiple sclerosis.

This chain joins TRBV7-2 and TRBJ2-3; no clear D gene. V lost 4 bases and J 2 bases, leaving 10 bases between the germline ends. The CDR3 consists of 14 residues. Germline V gives CDR1 SGHTA, CDR2 FQGNSA. CDR3 residues: CASSSRHFTDTQYF. CDR3 sequence (DNA): TGTGCCAGCAGCTCACGCCACTTCACAGATACGCAGTATTTT.

The gene calls are TRBV7-9 and TRBJ1-5, with 7 bases fitting TRBD1. V was pared by 1 base and J by 4 bases, with 10 bases of the junction left unmatched. Germline V gives CDR1 SEHNR, CDR2 FQNEAQ (reference sequence). CDR3 size: 17 residues. The CDR3 nucleotides read TGTGCCAGCAGCTTAGTGAGGGGCCAGGGGGTAAATCAGCCCCAGCATTTT. Protein: CASSLVRGQGVNQPQHF.

The chain combines TRBV5-6 with TRBJ2-7; 8 bases are shared with TRBD2. This CDR3 comprises 15 residues. V lost 0 bases, J lost 0 bases, and 2 bases stayed unmatched. Germline assignment: CDR1 SGHDT and CDR2 YYEEEE. CDR3 bases: TGTGCCAGCAGCTTGGGAGCGGGAGCCTCCTACGAGCAGTACTTC. Translating it yields CASSLGAGASYEQYF.

The gene calls are TRBV28 and TRBJ2-3, with 8 positions matching TRBD2. Trimming cost V 6 bases and J 5 bases; bases outside gene matches: 10. This CDR3 is built from 15 residues. CDR1 MDHEN and CDR2 SYDVKM come from the germline V gene. CDR3 residues: CASRPSGGVLDTQYF. CDR3 coding DNA: TGTGCCAGCAGACCCAGCGGGGGCGTTTTAGATACGCAGTATTTT.

This clonotype was detected only once. The genes are TRBV7-9 and TRBJ2-3; TRBD1 agrees at 9 bases. Unmatched junction bases numbered 1, after V lost 1 base and J lost 11 bases. From germline, CDR1 is SEHNR and CDR2 FQNEAQ (reference sequence). The CDR3 is made up of 12 amino acids. The CDR3 is CASSLGGQGQYF. The DNA for the CDR3 is TGTGCCAGCAGCTTAGGGGGACAGGGGCAGTATTTT. Filled out from reference TRBV7-9 and TRBJ2-3, the complete variable domain reads DTGVSQNPRHKITKRGQNVTFRCDPISEHNRLYWYRQTLGQGPEFLTYFQNEAQLEKSRLLSDRFSAERPKGSFSTLEIQRTEQGDSAMYLCASSLGGQGQYFGPGTRLTVL.

DNA for the CDR3: TGTGCCAGCAGCCCGACAGGGGCCAGGGGAGGCTACACCTTC. Translating gives CASSPTGARGGYTF. V usage is TRBV12-3 or TRBV12-4 and J usage is TRBJ1-2; 8 bases fit TRBD1. Trimming at V came to 6 bases and at J to 8 bases, leaving 11 bases not matched to a gene. The CDR3 runs to 14 residues.

This chain connects TRBV9 to TRBJ1-2; maybe TRBD1 (5 bases). CDR1 is SGDLS, CDR2 YYNGEE, per germline. The length of the CDR3 is 13 residues. V was cut by 7 bases and J by 4 bases, with 14 bases left in between. The CDR3 loop reads CASGKGTGYGYTF. The CDR3 nucleotides read TGTGCCAGCGGTAAAGGGACGGGCTATGGCTACACCTTC.

V gene TRBV12-3 or TRBV12-4 combines with J gene TRBJ2-1, with D unclear. This CDR3 has 14 residues. The germline V and J ends were trimmed by 3 bases and 4 bases, with 10 bases remaining between them. The CDR3 coding sequence is TGTGCCAGCAGTTTTCTAGGGTCTTACAATGAGCAGTTCTTC. Amino acids: CASSFLGSYNEQFF.

This chain joins TRBV20-1 and TRBJ1-1, with TRBD1 matching over 7 bases. Germline V lookup: CDR1 DFQATT, CDR2 SNEGSKA (reference sequence). The CDR3 has 15 amino acids. The junction had 11 bases not matched to a gene; V was cut back by 6 bases and J by 1 base. CDR3 in amino acids: CSANPQGSGNTEAFF. CDR3 coding DNA: TGCAGTGCCAACCCACAGGGGAGTGGGAACACTGAAGCTTTCTTT.

V is TRBV3-1 and J is TRBJ1-1, with no clear D. The CDR3 length is 15 residues. V was shortened by 2 bases and J by 1 base, with 11 bases between the two germline ends. Germline CDR1 LGHDT, CDR2 YNNKEL (reference sequence). Written as DNA, the CDR3 is TGTGCCAGCAGCCAAAACATTCAGGAGAACACTGAAGCTTTCTTT. Translation: CASSQNIQENTEAFF.

This chain connects TRBV19 to TRBJ2-3, with 7 bases identical to TRBD2. The CDR3 is 15 residues long. Germline V gene lookup returns CDR1 LNHDA and CDR2 SQIVND (reference sequence). The trim removed 1 base at V and 2 bases at J, leaving 3 bases unmatched. DNA of the CDR3: TGTGCCAGTAGTATAGGGACTAGATCCACAGATACGCAGTATTTT. Amino acids: CASSIGTRSTDTQYF. The whole variable domain, filled in from reference TRBV19 and TRBJ2-3, reads DGGITQSPKYLFRKEGQNVTLSCEQNLNHDAMYWYRQDPGQGLRLIYYSQIVNDFQKGDIAEGYSVSREKKESFPLTVTSAQKNPTAFYLCASSIGTRSTDTQYFGPGTRLTVL.

This chain uses TRBV3-1 with TRBJ2-7; TRBD1 is a possible D gene (6 bases). The CDR3 contains 12 residues. V was cut by 5 bases and J by 3 bases, with 8 bases left in between. Germline V gene sequence: CDR1 LGHDT, CDR2 YNNKEL (reference sequence). The CDR3 bases are TGTGCCAGCAGCAGGGACAACTACGAGCAGTACTTC. Protein: CASSRDNYEQYF.

The rearrangement links TRBV4-2 to TRBJ2-7; TRBD2 might be the D (5 bases). V lost 0 bases and J lost 7, with 10 bases in between. The germline V gene has CDR1 LGHNA and CDR2 YNFKEQ. CDR3 length: 13 residues. The CDR3 nucleotides read TGTGCCAGCAGCCAAGATAGCGATAGGGAGCAGTACTTC. Translating gives CASSQDSDREQYF.

V usage is TRBV20-1 and J usage is TRBJ1-1; 10 nucleotides line up with TRBD1. V trimming: 1 base; J trimming: 1 base; junction bases outside the gene matches: 6. CDR3 length: 16 amino acids. Germline CDR1 is DFQATT and CDR2 is SNEGSKA (reference sequence). The CDR3 reads CSARATGQGRNTEAFF. The CDR3 region has the DNA TGCAGTGCTAGAGCGACGGGACAGGGGCGGAACACTGAAGCTTTCTTT.

In its sample, this clonotype was seen once. V is TRBV19 and J is TRBJ2-7, with D perhaps TRBD2 (5 bases). The germline CDR1 and CDR2 sequences are LNHDA and SQIVND (reference sequence). Trimming removed 2 bases at V and 0 bases at J, with 11 bases between. This CDR3 spans 15 amino acids. The CDR3 DNA follows: TGTGCCAGTAGTATACCTAGCAGGAGCTCCTACGAGCAGTACTTC. Protein product: CASSIPSRSSYEQYF.

The V call is TRBV20-1, the J call TRBJ1-1; D might be TRBD1 (5 bases). The CDR3 extends over 14 amino acids. The ends were cut back, 4 bases at V and 7 bases at J, with 19 bases in the middle. Germline CDR1 reads DFQATT; CDR2 reads SNEGSKA (reference sequence). CDR3 in amino acids: CSAKTGTKEGEAFF. The DNA of the CDR3 is TGCAGTGCTAAAACCGGGACGAAAGAGGGTGAAGCTTTCTTT.

The CDR3 reads CATSQGPNSPLHF. CDR3 bases: TGTGCCACCAGTCAGGGGCCGAATTCACCCCTCCACTTT. The chain is built from TRBV24-1 and TRBJ1-6; a possible D gene is TRBD1 (6 bases). Germline V lookup: CDR1 KGHDR, CDR2 SFDVKD. Trimming cost V 6 bases and J 7 bases, with 9 bases left between them. This CDR3 comprises 13 residues.

The J gene is TRBJ1-1, the V gene TRBV2; 8 positions agree with TRBD1. J lost 4 bases, V lost 6 bases, and 10 bases had no gene match. The CDR3 consists of 15 residues. The germline gives CDR1 SNHLY, CDR2 FYNNEI. The CDR3 region has the DNA TGTGCCAGCAGGTTTGGACAGGGTTCGATCACTGAAGCTTTCTTT. Protein: CASRFGQGSITEAFF.

The rearrangement joins TRBV28 to TRBJ1-2; no firm D call. Trimming took off 3 bases at V and 7 bases at J, with 9 bases between the two ends. The CDR3 runs to 12 residues. Germline CDR1 MDHEN, CDR2 SYDVKM. The CDR3 sequence is CASSLASGGYTF. The DNA of the CDR3 is TGTGCCAGCAGTTTGGCTTCGGGTGGCTACACCTTC.

V and J are TRBV29-1 and TRBJ1-1; D call uncertain. The CDR3 is 11 amino acids. Germline loops: CDR1 SQVTM, CDR2 ANQGSEA. CDR3 in amino acids: CHGVANTEAFF. DNA of the CDR3: TGCCACGGGGTTGCCAACACTGAAGCTTTCTTT.

J is TRBJ1-6 and V is TRBV3-1; D uncertain. V was cut by 6 bases and J by 0 bases, with 6 bases left in between. Germline V gives CDR1 LGHDT, CDR2 YNNKEL (reference sequence). There are 14 residues in the CDR3. For the CDR3, the DNA is TGTGCCAGCAGGGAGAGCTCCTATAATTCACCCCTCCACTTT. Protein: CASRESSYNSPLHF.

The CDR3: CASSQGGGGVEKLFF. The CDR3 bases are TGTGCCAGCAGCCAAGGAGGAGGGGGCGTCGAAAAACTGTTTTTT. The V and J genes are TRBV3-1 and TRBJ1-4, with TRBD1 identical over 7 bases. CDR1 LGHDT and CDR2 YNNKEL come from the germline V gene (reference sequence). J lost 8 bases, V lost 1 base, and 7 bases had no gene match. The CDR3 covers 15 residues. The variable domain in full, with the rest retrieved from reference TRBV3-1 and TRBJ1-4, is DTAVSQTPKYLVTQMGNDKSIKCEQNLGHDTMYWYKQDSKKFLKIMFSYNNKELIINETVPNRFSPKSPDKAHLNLHINSLELGDSAVYFCASSQGGGGVEKLFFGSGTQLSVL.

Points on this clonotype: Relative to the germline gene, one junction end is altered; a read error may explain this. The V and J genes are TRBV28 and TRBJ1-2; D is ambiguous. There are 11 residues in the CDR3. The V gene's germline CDR1 is MDHEN and CDR2 SYDVKM. The CDR3 DNA reads TGCGCATCGGGAGCTAACTATGGCTACACCTTC. It is translated as CASGANYGYTF.

This clonotype has just a few counts. V gene TRBV12-3 or TRBV12-4 combines with J gene TRBJ2-6; D is unresolved. V was clipped by 4 bases and J by 0 bases, with 4 bases between them. The CDR3 has 14 amino acids. CDR3 coding DNA: TGTGCCAGCAGTTCAAACTCTGGGGCCAACGTCCTGACTTTC. Amino acids: CASSSNSGANVLTF.

This clonotype was counted a single time. This sequence joins TRBV14 and TRBJ2-6, with 7 nucleotides matching TRBD1. CDR3 size: 16 residues. The V gene end was trimmed by 4 bases and the J gene end by 2 bases; junction bases not matched to a gene: 5. Germline CDR1 is SGHDN and CDR2 is FVKESK. The CDR3 DNA reads as TGTGCCAGCAGCCTCACAGGGGTGGCTGGGGCCAACGTCCTGACTTTC. Protein: CASSLTGVAGANVLTF. Using reference TRBV14 and TRBJ2-6 for the parts outside the CDR3, the full variable domain is EAGVTQFPSHSVIEKGQTVTLRCDPISGHDNLYWYRRVMGKEIKFLLHFVKESKQDESGMPNNRFLAERTGGTYSTLKVQPAELEDSGVYFCASSLTGVAGANVLTFGAGSRLTVL.